The rows below give T cell receptor beta chains drawn from one sample of a study of vaccination effects on CD4 cells after COVID-19. Their antigens are not known. Clones were read by immunoSEQ multiplex PCR, and TCRdb kept only the in-frame ones, dropping some. The data hold about 59,000 clones, with just under 80% observed a single time. The starting material was CD4+ T cells from PBMCs cultured with HCoV-OC43 spike peptides, obtained after COVID-19 vaccination. Receptors originate from a human donor who received a COVID-19 vaccine. CDR3s include the opening cysteine and the closing phenylalanine or tryptophan. Fields, in order: J gene, clone size, V gene, D gene, CDR3 DNA, CDR3 protein. The D gene is left open where the match is weak. Only part of the rows carry a size: once, few, many, or a class if the clone is expanded.

J gene: TRBJ1-2; clone size: -; V gene: TRBV6-5; D gene: TRBD1; CDR3 DNA: TGTGCCAGCAGGGACGACAGGGAGGGCTACACCTTC; CDR3 protein: CASRDDREGYTF
J gene: TRBJ1-3; clone size: -; V gene: TRBV18; D gene: -; CDR3 DNA: TGTGCCAGCTCACCTTTTGACTACTCTGGAAACACCATATATTTT; CDR3 protein: CASSPFDYSGNTIYF
J gene: TRBJ1-6; clone size: -; V gene: TRBV28; D gene: -; CDR3 DNA: TGTGCCAGCAGTTTGGACACCCCCTCACCCCTCCACTTT; CDR3 protein: CASSLDTPSPLHF
J gene: TRBJ1-1; clone size: -; V gene: TRBV30; D gene: -; CDR3 DNA: TGTGCCTGGAGTCCCCGGCTTCGGGGTAACACTGAAGCTTTCTTT; CDR3 protein: CAWSPRLRGNTEAFF
J gene: TRBJ2-3; clone size: few; V gene: TRBV5-1; D gene: TRBD2; CDR3 DNA: TGCGCCAGCAGCGCCCGCGAGCGGGGGAGCACAGATACGCAGTATTTT; CDR3 protein: CASSARERGSTDTQYF
J gene: TRBJ1-1; clone size: -; V gene: TRBV5-1; D gene: TRBD1; CDR3 DNA: TGCGCCAGCAGCCGGACAGGGAATATGAACACTGAAGCTTTCTTT; CDR3 protein: CASSRTGNMNTEAFF
J gene: TRBJ2-4; clone size: -; V gene: TRBV12-3/TRBV12-4; D gene: -; CDR3 DNA: TGTGCCAGCGCCGACTGGGATAAAAACATTCAGTACTTC; CDR3 protein: CASADWDKNIQYF
J gene: TRBJ1-1; clone size: few; V gene: TRBV3-1/TRBV3-2; D gene: -; CDR3 DNA: TGTGCCAGCAGCGCACTGGGGGTAAACACTGAAGCTTTCTTT; CDR3 protein: CASSALGVNTEAFF
J gene: TRBJ1-1; clone size: few; V gene: TRBV2; D gene: TRBD1; CDR3 DNA: TGTGCCAGCCGGAGGAGGACAGGGCTCATGAACACTGAAGCTTTCTTT; CDR3 protein: CASRRRTGLMNTEAFF
J gene: TRBJ2-1; clone size: -; V gene: TRBV6-5; D gene: -; CDR3 DNA: TGTGCCAGCAGTAAATACAATGAGCAGTTCTTC; CDR3 protein: CASSKYNEQFF
J gene: TRBJ2-2; clone size: -; V gene: TRBV9; D gene: -; CDR3 DNA: TGTGCCAGCACCCTTGGGTGGTCCACCGGGGAGCTGTTTTTT; CDR3 protein: CASTLGWSTGELFF